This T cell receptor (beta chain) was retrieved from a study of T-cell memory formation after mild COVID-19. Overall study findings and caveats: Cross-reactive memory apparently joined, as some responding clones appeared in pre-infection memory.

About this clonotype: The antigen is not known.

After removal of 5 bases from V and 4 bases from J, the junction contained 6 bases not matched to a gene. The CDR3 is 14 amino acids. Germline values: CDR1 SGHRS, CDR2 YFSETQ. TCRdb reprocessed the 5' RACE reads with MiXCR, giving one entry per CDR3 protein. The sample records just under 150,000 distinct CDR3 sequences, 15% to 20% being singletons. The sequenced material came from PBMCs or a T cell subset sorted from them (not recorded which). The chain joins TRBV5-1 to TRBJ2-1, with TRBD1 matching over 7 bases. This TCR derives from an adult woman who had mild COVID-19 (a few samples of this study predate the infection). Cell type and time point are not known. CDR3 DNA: TGCGCCAGCAGTACAGGGGATTATTACAATGAGCAGTTCTTC. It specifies CASSTGDYYNEQFF.